These 5 T cell receptor beta chains originate from one sample sequenced in a study of blood T cells in healthy people across ages. A second PCR of roughly 7 to 11 cycles used a sample-barcoded 5' primer and a J-beta primer mix. A single record per CDR3 protein comes from TCRdb applying MiXCR to the 5' RACE reads. This table holds some 760,000 distinct CDR3 sequences, 25% found once. These data also featured in a second study, about T cells of mothers and their children.

Sequenced sample: blood. These receptors originate from a boy between 10 and 17 years old in good health.

This clonotype has only a few counts. The J gene is TRBJ2-5, the V gene TRBV5-1, with D possibly matching TRBD1 (6 bases). The closer fit of TRBJ2-7 to the DNA end suggests the J call may be wrong. This CDR3 region has 13 residues. Germline CDR1 is SGHRS and CDR2 is YFSETQ. CDR3 DNA sequence: TGCGCCAGCAGCCCCGACAGGCTCTACGAGCAGTACTTC. This translates into CASSPDRLYEQYF.

This clonotype has only a few counts. The chain recombines TRBV12-3 or TRBV12-4 with TRBJ1-2, with TRBD1 as a possible D gene (5 bases). The ends were cut back, 6 bases at V and 8 bases at J, with 16 bases in the middle. CDR3 length: 13 amino acids. CDR3 protein: CASSPQAFGGYTF. CDR3 sequence (DNA): TGTGCCAGCAGCCCACAGGCCTTTGGGGGCTACACCTTC.

The chain recombines TRBV10-3 with TRBJ2-2; D may be TRBD2 (5 bases). Trimming removed 7 bases from V and 5 bases from J, with 11 bases in between. The CDR3 is made up of 13 amino acids. Looked up from germline, CDR1 is ENHRY and CDR2 is SYGVKD. CDR3 loop: CAITDRGTGELFF. The DNA of the CDR3 is TGTGCCATCACCGACCGAGGGACCGGGGAGCTGTTTTTT.

The CDR3: CASSSKGAHPDTQYF. DNA for the CDR3: TGCGCCAGCAGCTCCAAGGGGGCGCATCCAGATACGCAGTATTTT. This chain uses TRBV5-1 with TRBJ2-3; 7 bases map to TRBD1. J was trimmed by 4 bases and V by 3 bases; bases with no gene match: 8. This CDR3 has 15 residues. CDR1 is SGHRS, CDR2 YFSETQ, per germline.

The table lists this clonotype with a few counts. The rearrangement joins TRBV12-5 to TRBJ2-5, with TRBD1 matching 10 bases. V lost 3 bases and J lost 2; bases outside the gene matches: 6. The germline gives CDR1 LGHNT, CDR2 FRNRAP. This CDR3 has 16 amino acids. CDR3 protein: CASGFGGDRGQETQYF. The DNA of the CDR3 is TGTGCTAGTGGTTTTGGGGGGGACAGGGGTCAAGAGACCCAGTACTTC.